Listed here are 24 T cell receptor beta chains from one sample, sequenced in a study of blood T cell repertoires in COVID-19. The data were produced by immunoSEQ multiplex PCR, yet TCRdb's version contains in-frame clones alone and is incomplete. The data hold 350,000 to 450,000 clones, with approximately 91% observed a single time. Source material: PBMCs or T cells enriched from blood (not recorded which). The source of these receptors is a woman in her thirties or forties who had been exposed to COVID-19.

The chain links TRBV19 to TRBJ1-2, with unresolved D. Germline V gene data show CDR1 as LNHDA and CDR2 as SQIVND (reference sequence). CDR3 size: 12 residues. Deletions cut 3 bases from V and 7 bases from J, with 9 bases between. CDR3 in amino acids: CASSMGAGGYTF. The CDR3 region has the DNA TGTGCCAGTAGTATGGGAGCGGGTGGCTACACCTTC.

The V and J genes are TRBV18 and TRBJ1-5; TRBD1 aligns across 10 bases. The CDR3 is 14 amino acids. CDR1 and CDR2 (germline): KGHSH, LQKENI. V lost 6 bases and J lost 6; bases outside the gene matches: 5. This chain's CDR3 is CASSGQGEGQPQHF. CDR3 nucleotides: TGTGCCAGCTCCGGACAGGGGGAGGGTCAGCCCCAGCATTTT.

V is TRBV3-1 (or the pseudogene TRBV3-2) and J is TRBJ2-5; D is uncertain. Looked up from germline, CDR1 is LGHDT and CDR2 is YNNKEL (reference sequence). Trimming stripped 1 base from V and 5 bases from J, with 5 bases between. The CDR3 is 12 residues long. The CDR3 coding sequence is TGTGCCAGCAGCCAAGTTATCGAGACCCAGTACTTC. Translated, it gives CASSQVIETQYF.

The CDR3 DNA follows: TGTGCCAGCAGCTTATCCGGGACACGGATCTATGGCTACACCTTC. Translation gives CASSLSGTRIYGYTF. The J gene is TRBJ1-2, the V gene TRBV7-9; TRBD1 might be the D (6 bases). V lost 2 bases to trimming and J lost 4 bases, with 14 bases between them. The CDR3 loop spans 15 amino acids. Germline V gene sequence: CDR1 SEHNR, CDR2 FQNEAQ (reference sequence).

V and J are TRBV2 and TRBJ2-7; 15 nucleotides agree with TRBD2. Germline V gene data show CDR1 as SNHLY and CDR2 as FYNNEI. Losses at the gene ends were 6 bases for V and 4 bases for J; bases not matched to a gene: 1. CDR3 length equals 14 residues. CDR3 nucleotide sequence: TGTGCCAGCAGCGGGACTAGCGGGGGGTACGAGCAGTACTTC. Translation gives CASSGTSGGYEQYF.

The chain has TRBV5-1 and TRBJ1-1; 8 bases are shared with TRBD1. Per the germline V gene, CDR1 is SGHRS and CDR2 is YFSETQ. V dropped 9 bases and J dropped 3; count of bases not matched to a gene: 25. This CDR3 spans 19 amino acids. The CDR3 protein is CATRGALTGGPLGDTEAFF. CDR3 DNA: TGCGCCACCAGAGGGGCCCTTACAGGGGGGCCCCTCGGGGACACTGAAGCTTTCTTT.

This chain joins TRBV5-4 and TRBJ2-2; 7 bases fit TRBD1. CDR3 size: 15 residues. CDR1 is SGHNT and CDR2 is YYREEE in the germline V gene (reference sequence). Trimming removed 4 bases from V and 5 bases from J; junction bases left unmatched: 8. The CDR3 sequence is CASSPDRAVTGELFF. CDR3 DNA: TGTGCCAGCAGCCCTGACAGGGCGGTTACCGGGGAGCTGTTTTTT.

V and J are TRBV18 and TRBJ1-1; no clear D gene. The CDR3 contains 14 residues. V gave up 1 base and J gave up 2 bases, with 8 bases separating them. Germline assignment: CDR1 KGHSH and CDR2 LQKENI. The CDR3 sequence is CASSPLSSNTEAFF. CDR3 nucleotides: TGTGCCAGCTCACCACTTTCCAGTAACACTGAAGCTTTCTTT.

This chain links TRBV14 with TRBJ2-7; D is possibly TRBD2 (6 bases). The V end was cut by 3 bases, the J end by 2 bases, with 8 bases between. The germline gives CDR1 SGHDN, CDR2 FVKESK. The CDR3 length is 13 residues. The CDR3, as DNA: TGTGCCAGCAGCCAGGCGGGAACCTACGAGCAGTACTTC. This translates into CASSQAGTYEQYF. Supplemented by reference TRBV14 and TRBJ2-7, the full variable domain reads EAGVTQFPSHSVIEKGQTVTLRCDPISGHDNLYWYRRVMGKEIKFLLHFVKESKQDESGMPNNRFLAERTGGTYSTLKVQPAELEDSGVYFCASSQAGTYEQYFGPGTRLTVT.

The rearrangement links TRBV30 to TRBJ2-2; D is perhaps TRBD2 (7 bases). The length of the CDR3 is 12 residues. V lost 8 bases, J lost 6 bases, and 13 bases lay in between. Germline lookup yields CDR1 GTSNPN and CDR2 SVGIG (reference sequence). The chain's CDR3 is CALRGRAGELFF. CDR3 sequence (DNA): TGTGCCCTTAGGGGGAGGGCCGGGGAGCTGTTTTTT. Together with reference TRBV30 and TRBJ2-2, the CDR3 gives the full variable domain: SQTIHQWPATLVQPVGSPLSLECTVEGTSNPNLYWYRQAAGRGLQLLFYSVGIGQISSEVPQNLSASRPQDRQFILSSKKLLLSDSGFYLCALRGRAGELFFGEGSRLTVL.

The chain employs TRBV29-1 and TRBJ2-1; TRBD2 might be the D (6 bases). CDR1 SQVTM and CDR2 ANQGSEA come from the germline V gene. Trimming left V 7 bases short and J 1 base short, with 14 bases between. The CDR3 runs to 14 residues. As DNA, the CDR3 is TGCAGCGCCGGGGAGGATCGGTCCTACAATGAGCAGTTCTTC. Amino acid sequence: CSAGEDRSYNEQFF.

The gene calls are TRBV7-9 and TRBJ1-3; 7 bases match TRBD1. The V gene end was trimmed by 4 bases and the J gene end by 4 bases; junction bases not matched to a gene: 16. The CDR3 contains 18 residues. Germline CDR1 and CDR2: SEHNR and FQNEAQ (reference sequence). The chain's CDR3 is CASSSFIATGTRGNTIYF. Written as DNA, the CDR3 is TGTGCCAGCAGCTCATTCATCGCGACAGGGACAAGGGGAAACACCATATATTTT.

This rearrangement joins TRBV10-3 to TRBJ2-5; D perhaps matches TRBD2 (6 bases). Per germline, CDR1 ENHRY and CDR2 SYGVKD. The V gene lost 8 bases and the J gene lost 2 bases, with 6 bases spanning the gap. The CDR3 consists of 11 residues. CDR3 nucleotide sequence: TGTGCCATCCGGGGGCAAGAGACCCAGTACTTC. Translation: CAIRGQETQYF.

The DNA of the CDR3 is TGTGCTAGTGGTTTGGGGAGATTAAAGGGCGGGGTTGGTTACACAGATACGCAGTATTTT. Amino acid sequence: CASGLGRLKGGVGYTDTQYF. The chain is built from TRBV12-5 and TRBJ2-3; perhaps TRBD2 as D (6 bases). The V gene lost 1 base and the J gene lost 2 bases, with 25 bases spanning the gap. The CDR3 spans 20 residues. The germline V gene encodes CDR1 LGHNT and CDR2 FRNRAP. The full variable domain, with the rest looked up from reference TRBV12-5 and TRBJ2-3, is DARVTQTPRHKVTEMGQEVTMRCQPILGHNTVFWYRQTMMQGLELLAYFRNRAPLDDSGMPKDRFSAEMPDATLATLKIQPSEPRDSAVYFCASGLGRLKGGVGYTDTQYFGPGTRLTVL.

The chain recombines TRBV20-1 with TRBJ2-1; D call uncertain. The CDR3 spans 10 residues. With 6 bases removed from V and 9 bases from J, the gap between germline ends came to 9 bases. CDR1 is DFQATT and CDR2 is SNEGSKA in the germline V gene (reference sequence). CDR3 amino acids: CSALAVEQFF. The DNA for the CDR3 is TGCAGTGCCTTAGCCGTTGAGCAGTTCTTC.

The V call is TRBV5-1, the J call TRBJ1-4; 9 bases align to TRBD1. After removal of 3 bases from V and 6 bases from J, the junction contained 6 bases not matched to a gene. The CDR3 has 15 residues. CDR1 is SGHRS, CDR2 YFSETQ, per germline. As DNA, the CDR3 is TGCGCCAGCAGCTACTTACAGGGGGCGGATGAAAAACTGTTTTTT. Protein product: CASSYLQGADEKLFF.

The V gene is TRBV18, the J gene TRBJ1-1, with 9 bases fitting TRBD1. V shed 4 bases, J shed 5 bases, and the junction held 5 bases outside the gene matches. The CDR3 length is 14 residues. Germline V gene data show CDR1 as KGHSH and CDR2 as LQKENI. The CDR3 region has the DNA TGTGCCAGCTCACGGGACAGGGAGGGTACTGAAGCTTTCTTT. This translates into CASSRDREGTEAFF.

This clone turned up a few times. V and J are TRBV6-5 and TRBJ1-5, with no clear D. Looked up from germline, CDR1 is MNHEY and CDR2 is SVGAGI. Between the trimmed V and J ends, which lost 8 bases and 6 bases, there was a span of 14 bases. The CDR3 runs 13 residues. This chain's CDR3 is CASGLEASQPQHF. CDR3 nucleotides: TGTGCCAGCGGGTTAGAGGCTAGTCAGCCCCAGCATTTT.

The V call is TRBV2, the J call TRBJ2-7; TRBD1 matches 8 bases. V shed 6 bases, J shed 6 bases, and the junction held 13 bases outside the gene matches. There are 15 residues in the CDR3. In germline, CDR1 is SNHLY, CDR2 FYNNEI. CDR3 loop: CASSRGQGAASEQYF. CDR3 coding DNA: TGTGCCAGCAGCCGAGGACAGGGCGCCGCGTCCGAGCAGTACTTC. Together with reference TRBV2 and TRBJ2-7, the CDR3 gives the full variable domain: EPEVTQTPSHQVTQMGQEVILRCVPISNHLYFYWYRQILGQKVEFLVSFYNNEISEKSEIFDDQFSVERPDGSNFTLKIRSTKLEDSAMYFCASSRGQGAASEQYFGPGTRLTVT.

This rearrangement joins TRBV15 to TRBJ2-1; 8 bases agree with TRBD2. J lost 0 bases, V lost 0 bases, and 1 base had no gene match. The CDR3 has 16 residues. Germline values: CDR1 LNHNV, CDR2 YYDKDF (reference sequence). Written as DNA, the CDR3 is TGTGCCACCAGCAGAGAAAGCGGGAGCTCCTACAATGAGCAGTTCTTC. The encoded protein is CATSRESGSSYNEQFF.

This chain links TRBV10-3 with TRBJ2-7, with TRBD1 matching over 9 bases. V lost 3 bases to trimming and J lost 2 bases; unmatched junction nucleotides: 5. Germline V gene data show CDR1 as ENHRY and CDR2 as SYGVKD. CDR3 size: 15 residues. The CDR3, as DNA: TGTGCCATCAGTGATCCGGGGACAGGGACCTACGAGCAGTACTTC. Its protein product is CAISDPGTGTYEQYF.

CDR3 amino acids: CASRQSGANGYTF. Here the CDR3 DNA reads TGTGCCAGTAGACAGTCAGGGGCTAATGGCTACACCTTC. The chain uses TRBV9 and TRBJ1-2, with D maybe TRBD1 (6 bases). CDR3 length equals 13 residues. Germline CDR1 SGDLS, CDR2 YYNGEE. Trimming took off 8 bases at V and 6 bases at J, with 17 bases between the two ends.

The chain has TRBV3-1 (or the pseudogene TRBV3-2) and TRBJ1-2; TRBD1 agrees at 9 bases. Germline CDR1 reads LGHDT; CDR2 reads YNNKEL (reference sequence). This CDR3 has 13 residues. V shed 5 bases, J shed 8 bases, and the junction held 6 bases outside the gene matches. The DNA for the CDR3 is TGTGCCAGCAGCGCAACAGGGGGCGCCGGCTACACCTTC. Translating gives CASSATGGAGYTF.

The chain recombines TRBV7-2 with TRBJ1-3, with TRBD1 identical over 8 bases. The CDR3 contains 16 residues. V shed 1 base and J 4 bases; nucleotides not matched to a gene: 6. Germline loops: CDR1 SGHTA, CDR2 FQGNSA. In DNA form, the CDR3 reads TGTGCCAGCAGCTTAGTTGGGGCAGGGGGCGGAAACACCATATATTTT. Its translation is CASSLVGAGGGNTIYF.